One and the same sample provided the 22 T cell receptor beta chains below, sequenced in a study of blood T cell repertoires in COVID-19. Sequencing used immunoSEQ multiplex PCR; TCRdb keeps in-frame clones, though not all of them. Of 150,000 to 200,000 clones listed, about 79% are singletons. The source material was PBMCs or T cells enriched from blood (not recorded which). These receptors originate from a man aged 45-65 years who had recovered from COVID-19.

This chain links TRBV2 with TRBJ1-6, with TRBD1 as a possible D gene (6 bases). CDR1 is SNHLY, CDR2 FYNNEI, per germline. V was pared by 6 bases and J by 7 bases, with 10 bases between. This CDR3 contains 13 residues. The CDR3 region has the DNA TGTGCCAGCAGGCGGACAGAAAATTCACCCCTCCACTTT. It codes for CASRRTENSPLHF.

This clone appeared a few times. The V and J genes are TRBV27 and TRBJ2-1; no clear D. The V end lost 3 bases, the J end lost 7 bases, and 10 bases lay between the germline ends. Germline V gene lookup returns CDR1 MNHEY and CDR2 SMNVEV (reference sequence). The CDR3 spans 13 residues. In nucleotides, the CDR3 is TGTGCCAGCAGTTTCGTCCCAGGAAATGAGCAGTTCTTC. Its protein product is CASSFVPGNEQFF.

This clone was seen many times. This sequence joins TRBV7-2 and TRBJ2-3; D unclear. There are 14 residues in the CDR3. Germline CDR1 SGHTA, CDR2 FQGNSA. V shed 5 bases and J shed 2 bases, with 11 bases lying between them. The chain's CDR3 is CASSPGSFTDTQYF. The CDR3 DNA follows: TGTGCCAGCAGCCCCGGGTCGTTCACAGATACGCAGTATTTT.

The chain has TRBV9 and TRBJ2-6; TRBD1 is a possible D gene (5 bases). CDR1 and CDR2 (germline): SGDLS, YYNGEE. V lost 4 bases to trimming and J lost 0 bases, with 20 bases between them. This CDR3 region has 19 residues. The CDR3 protein is CASSPRVGSWGSGANVLTF. The DNA for the CDR3 is TGTGCCAGCAGCCCCAGGGTAGGATCTTGGGGCTCTGGGGCCAACGTCCTGACTTTC.

The V and J genes are TRBV7-9 and TRBJ1-4; 10 nucleotides align to TRBD1. The CDR3 covers 16 residues. The V gene's germline CDR1 is SEHNR and CDR2 FQNEAQ (reference sequence). V lost 6 bases and J lost 2; bases outside the gene matches: 6. The CDR3 here is CASSDGQGGTNEKLFF. The CDR3 DNA sequence: TGTGCCAGCAGTGACGGACAGGGGGGGACTAATGAAAAACTGTTTTTT.

V is TRBV12-3 or TRBV12-4 and J is TRBJ1-1; D might be TRBD1 (6 bases). V dropped 6 bases and J dropped 10 bases, with 18 bases sitting between them. The CDR3 consists of 13 residues. The CDR3 coding sequence is TGTGCCAGCAGCCGGCAGGAGGTAGGGGGAGCTTTCTTT. Encoded protein: CASSRQEVGGAFF.

The chain links TRBV28 to TRBJ1-2, with 7 bases lining up with TRBD1. This CDR3 contains 12 residues. V shed 4 bases, J shed 5 bases, and the junction held 1 base outside the gene matches. CDR1 is MDHEN, CDR2 SYDVKM, per germline. This CDR3 reads CASSSTGYGYTF. The DNA for the CDR3 is TGTGCCAGCAGTTCGACAGGGTATGGCTACACCTTC.

The V gene is TRBV7-9, the J gene TRBJ1-1; TRBD1 aligns across 9 bases. The CDR3 spans 14 residues. Germline trimming cut 3 bases from V and 6 bases from J; bases unmatched to any gene: 5. Germline V gene sequence: CDR1 SEHNR, CDR2 FQNEAQ (reference sequence). In DNA, the CDR3 is TGTGCCAGCAGCTTGGGACAGGGAATCCCTGAAGCTTTCTTT. This translates into CASSLGQGIPEAFF.

This sequence joins TRBV2 and TRBJ1-2; possible D gene TRBD1, 6 bases. The V end lost 6 bases, the J end lost 8 bases, and 13 bases lay between the germline ends. The CDR3 consists of 12 residues. Germline V gene lookup returns CDR1 SNHLY and CDR2 FYNNEI. Here the CDR3 reads CASSPDSRGYTF. The CDR3, as DNA: TGTGCCAGCAGCCCGGACAGTAGGGGCTACACCTTC.

This clone was seen more than once but under ten times. V gene TRBV7-5 combines with J gene TRBJ2-1; the table's D call of TRBD1 was not tested on the DNA. TRBV7-5 is annotated as a pseudogene. This CDR3 region has 17 residues. CDR3: CVRSSSGGQRSYNEQFF. The CDR3 nucleotides read TGTGTCAGAAGCTCCTCCGGTGGGCAAAGGTCCTACAATGAGCAGTTCTTC.

This clone was observed once. This chain links TRBV6-5 with TRBJ1-3, with TRBD1 matching over 8 bases. The CDR3 sequence is 15 residues long. Trimming took 6 bases from V and 0 from J; bases not matched to a gene: 4. Germline V lookup: CDR1 MNHEY, CDR2 SVGAGI. CDR3 sequence (DNA): TGTGCCAGCAGGCCAGACAGGGGCTCTGGAAACACCATATATTTT. As protein: CASRPDRGSGNTIYF.

The chain uses TRBV6-5 and TRBJ2-7, with D possibly matching TRBD2 (5 bases). The CDR3 contains 16 residues. CDR1 is MNHEY, CDR2 SVGAGI, per germline. Trimming shortened V by 0 bases and J by 5 bases, and 17 bases separated the two germline ends. This CDR3 reads CASSYSRGANGDEQYF. The CDR3 nucleotides read TGTGCCAGCAGTTACTCCCGGGGTGCAAATGGGGACGAGCAGTACTTC.

The V and J genes are TRBV12-3 or TRBV12-4 and TRBJ2-2; no definite D call. With 7 bases removed from V and 7 bases from J, the gap between germline ends came to 10 bases. This CDR3 is built from 12 residues. In DNA form, the CDR3 reads TGTGCCAGCAATCTAAATGTCGGGGAGCTGTTTTTT. Protein sequence: CASNLNVGELFF.

This rearrangement joins TRBV5-1 to TRBJ2-7; weak D call: TRBD1 (5 bases). CDR3 length: 15 residues. Germline V gives CDR1 SGHRS, CDR2 YFSETQ. Trimming took 0 bases from V and 0 from J, leaving 10 bases between them. This chain's CDR3 is CASSLVSQGSYEQYF. The DNA of the CDR3 is TGCGCCAGCAGCTTGGTTAGCCAGGGCTCCTACGAGCAGTACTTC.

This chain connects TRBV10-3 to TRBJ1-5, with TRBD1 identical over 11 bases. This CDR3 is 15 amino acids long. Germline assignment: CDR1 ENHRY and CDR2 SYGVKD. Trimming at V came to 4 bases and at J to 4 bases, leaving 3 bases not matched to a gene. For the CDR3, the DNA is TGTGCCATCAGTGCCGGACAGGGGGCAAATCAGCCCCAGCATTTT. Protein product: CAISAGQGANQPQHF.

This clone came up many times. The chain links TRBV5-6 to TRBJ1-1; tentatively, D is TRBD1 (5 bases). The CDR3 sequence is 13 residues long. Germline V gives CDR1 SGHDT, CDR2 YYEEEE. V dropped 5 bases and J dropped 1 base, with 9 bases sitting between them. The CDR3 reads CASRPTGNTEAFF. The DNA of the CDR3 is TGTGCCAGCAGACCCACAGGGAACACTGAAGCTTTCTTT.

V and J are TRBV7-9 and TRBJ1-2; D ambiguous. Trimming took 5 bases from V and 4 from J, leaving 8 bases between them. CDR3 length: 12 residues. The germline V gene encodes CDR1 SEHNR and CDR2 FQNEAQ (reference sequence). The CDR3 bases are TGTGCCAGCAGCCAAAGCGGCTATGGCTACACCTTC. Its protein product is CASSQSGYGYTF.

The chain combines TRBV7-3 with TRBJ2-2; the match to TRBD2 covers 9 bases. J gave up 6 bases and V 5 bases, and 7 bases lay outside the gene matches. The CDR3 is made up of 15 amino acids. Germline CDR1 SGHTA, CDR2 FQGTGA. CDR3 DNA: TGTGCCAGCAGCCCCAGCGGGGGGTATCCCGGGGAGCTGTTTTTT. This encodes CASSPSGGYPGELFF. The variable domain in full, completed from reference TRBV7-3 and TRBJ2-2, reads GAGVSQTPSNKVTEKGKYVELRCDPISGHTALYWYRQSLGQGPEFLIYFQGTGAADDSGLPNDRFFAVRPEGSVSTLKIQRTERGDSAVYLCASSPSGGYPGELFFGEGSRLTVL.

This sequence joins TRBV3-1 (or the pseudogene TRBV3-2) and TRBJ1-1, with 9 bases fitting TRBD1. The J segment lost 5 bases and the V segment lost 8 bases, leaving 9 bases of the junction unmatched. The CDR3 runs 14 residues. Germline assignment: CDR1 LGHDT and CDR2 YNNKEL (reference sequence). The CDR3 loop reads CASQGTGRFTEAFF. DNA of the CDR3: TGTGCCAGCCAGGGGACAGGGAGGTTTACTGAAGCTTTCTTT.

This clone was seen a handful of times. The J gene is TRBJ2-2, the V gene TRBV19; D not resolved. Trimming removed 3 bases at V and 13 bases at J, with 15 bases between. CDR1 LNHDA and CDR2 SQIVND come from the germline V gene (reference sequence). This CDR3 has 13 residues. CDR3 protein: CASSMGASSGLFF. The CDR3 nucleotides read TGTGCCAGTAGTATGGGCGCCTCGTCCGGGCTGTTTTTT.

The chain is built from TRBV9 and TRBJ1-1, with 7 bases matching TRBD1. Germline CDR1 SGDLS, CDR2 YYNGEE. The V and J ends lost 5 bases and 3 bases, in that order; junction bases with no gene match: 10. The CDR3 contains 15 residues. The CDR3 region is CASRPATGAYTEAFF. The CDR3 bases are TGTGCCAGCAGACCCGCCACAGGGGCTTACACTGAAGCTTTCTTT.

The V call is TRBV12-3 or TRBV12-4, the J call TRBJ1-1; no reliable D call. Trimming shortened V by 4 bases and J by 3 bases, and 6 bases separated the two germline ends. CDR3 length: 12 residues. CDR3 loop: CASSSRDTEAFF. CDR3 coding DNA: TGTGCCAGCAGTTCCCGGGACACTGAAGCTTTCTTT.